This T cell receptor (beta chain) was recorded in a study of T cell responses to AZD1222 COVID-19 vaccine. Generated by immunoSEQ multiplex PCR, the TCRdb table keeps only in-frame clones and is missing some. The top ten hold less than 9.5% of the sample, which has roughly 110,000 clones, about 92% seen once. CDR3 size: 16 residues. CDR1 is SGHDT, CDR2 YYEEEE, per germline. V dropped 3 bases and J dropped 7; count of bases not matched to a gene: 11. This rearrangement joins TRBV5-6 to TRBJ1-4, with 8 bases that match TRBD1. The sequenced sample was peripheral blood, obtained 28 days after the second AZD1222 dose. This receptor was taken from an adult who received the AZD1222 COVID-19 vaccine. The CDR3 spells CASSSGQGHLSEKLFF. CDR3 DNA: TGTGCCAGCAGCTCCGGACAGGGCCACTTATCTGAAAAACTGTTTTTT.